This T cell receptor (beta chain) was observed in a study of post-analysis software for immune sequencing data. Study in general: Recorded disease courses covered relapsing-remitting, secondary progressive and progressive-relapsing multiple sclerosis. Some patients had no subtype annotation.

In regard to this clonotype: Its antigen is currently unknown.

The TCR beta cDNA libraries carried unique molecular identifiers. Some 500,000 cDNA molecules came from around 1 to 10 million T cells. TCRdb re-called the PCR reads with MiXCR, one entry per CDR3 protein. The data hold some 690,000 distinct CDR3 sequences, with 30% observed a single time. Germline lookup yields CDR1 LGHNA and CDR2 YSLEER. V shed 4 bases and J 6 bases; nucleotides not matched to a gene: 6. CDR3 size: 15 residues. Study results and limitations: Included in a set of five TRBV segments more frequent in patients than controls were TRBV5-6, TRBV5-1 and TRBV20-1.

This chain connects TRBV4-3 to TRBJ2-2, with TRBD1 matching 9 bases. The sequenced sample consisted of blood. The clonotype originates from a girl under 18 with multiple sclerosis. CDR3 sequence: CASSRTGAAAGELFF. The CDR3 DNA sequence: TGCGCCAGCAGCCGGACAGGGGCTGCGGCCGGGGAGCTGTTTTTT.